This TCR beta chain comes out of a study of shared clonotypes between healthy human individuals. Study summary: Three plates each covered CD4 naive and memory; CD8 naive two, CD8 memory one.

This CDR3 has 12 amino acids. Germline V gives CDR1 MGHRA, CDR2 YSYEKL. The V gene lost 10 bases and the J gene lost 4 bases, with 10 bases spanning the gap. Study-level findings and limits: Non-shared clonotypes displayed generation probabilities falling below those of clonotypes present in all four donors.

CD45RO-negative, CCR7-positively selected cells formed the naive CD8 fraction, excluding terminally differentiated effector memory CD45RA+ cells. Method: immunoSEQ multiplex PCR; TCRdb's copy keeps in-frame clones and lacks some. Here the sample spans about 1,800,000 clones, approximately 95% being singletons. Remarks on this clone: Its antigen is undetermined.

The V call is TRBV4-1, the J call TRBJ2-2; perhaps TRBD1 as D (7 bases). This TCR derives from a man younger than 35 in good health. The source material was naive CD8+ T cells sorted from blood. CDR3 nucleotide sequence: TGCGCCACCAGGGGGGTCACCGGGGAGCTGTTTTTT. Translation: CATRGVTGELFF.